Listed here are 23 T cell receptor beta chains from one sample, sequenced in a study of T cells in Graves' hyperthyroidism and ophthalmopathy. Amplified regions were TCR beta CDR3 sequences from RNA transcripts. The TCR CDR3 first-round RT-PCR relied on the HTBI primer set. TCRdb re-analysed the multiplex PCR reads in MiXCR, keeping a single row per CDR3 protein. This table holds some 180,000 distinct CDR3 sequences, less than 20% found once. The sample taken for sequencing was blood. The receptors were gathered from a woman in her 50s with Graves' hyperthyroidism.

This clonotype was detected only a few times. The V call is TRBV6-1, the J call TRBJ2-7; 8 nucleotides match TRBD2. The CDR3 runs to 15 residues. Germline V gene sequence: CDR1 MNHNS, CDR2 SASEGT. Trimming at V came to 5 bases and at J to 0 bases, leaving 6 bases not matched to a gene. This chain's CDR3 is CASSYKRETSYEQYF. Written as DNA, the CDR3 is TGTGCCAGCAGTTATAAGCGGGAGACCTCCTACGAGCAGTACTTC.

This clonotype appeared a few times. This sequence joins TRBV3-1 and TRBJ2-7, with TRBD1 matching 8 bases. The CDR3 consists of 16 residues. Germline V CDR1 and CDR2: LGHDT, YNNKEL (reference sequence). V shed 5 bases, J shed 5 bases, and the junction held 14 bases outside the gene matches. The CDR3 DNA is TGTGCCAGCAGCTTGAAACGAGGGGACAGGAACCACGAGCAGTACTTC. Translated, it gives CASSLKRGDRNHEQYF.

This clonotype was seen ten or more times. The chain recombines TRBV28 with TRBJ1-5; no clear D. In germline, CDR1 is MDHEN, CDR2 SYDVKM. CDR3 length: 16 residues. The V end was cut by 1 base, the J end by 9 bases, with 19 bases between. The CDR3 bases are TGTGCCAGCAGTTTATTTGGAAGAGGCGATGCAGGGCCCCAGCATTTT. The encoded protein is CASSLFGRGDAGPQHF.

This clonotype came up many times. The chain recombines TRBV29-1 with TRBJ2-2; weak D call: TRBD1 (6 bases). The germline V gene has CDR1 SQVTM and CDR2 ANQGSEA. Trimming removed 6 bases at V and 2 bases at J, with 10 bases between. CDR3 length: 13 residues. The CDR3 DNA reads as TGCAGCGTCATGGACAGTAACACCGGGGAGCTGTTTTTT. The encoded protein is CSVMDSNTGELFF.

This clonotype was recorded at least ten times. This sequence joins TRBV12-3 or TRBV12-4 and TRBJ2-1; 8 bases match TRBD1. V was pared by 6 bases and J by 7 bases, with 5 bases of the junction left unmatched. The CDR3 runs to 13 residues. The CDR3 sequence is CASRPDRVNEQFF. In nucleotides, the CDR3 is TGTGCCAGCAGACCGGACAGGGTAAATGAGCAGTTCTTC.

This clonotype was counted many times. CDR3 in DNA: TGTGCCAGCAGTGAATCCGGTGGGGGACCCCAGCATTTT. Translation: CASSESGGGPQHF. The J gene is TRBJ1-5, the V gene TRBV2; the D gene is possibly TRBD1 (5 bases). This CDR3 is 13 amino acids long. The germline gives CDR1 SNHLY, CDR2 FYNNEI. Trimming took 2 bases from V and 10 from J, leaving 12 bases between them.

This clonotype has a count of ten or more. The gene calls are TRBV3-1 and TRBJ2-1; no clear D gene. This CDR3 is 15 amino acids long. CDR1 is LGHDT and CDR2 is YNNKEL in the germline V gene (reference sequence). The ends were cut back, 2 bases at V and 3 bases at J, with 11 bases in the middle. The CDR3 here is CASSQRKTRYNEQFF. The CDR3 DNA is TGTGCCAGCAGCCAACGAAAGACCCGCTACAATGAGCAGTTCTTC.

There are a few counts of this clonotype. V and J are TRBV5-1 and TRBJ2-3; TRBD2 aligns across 8 bases. CDR3 size: 16 residues. The V gene end was trimmed by 2 bases and the J gene end by 0 bases; junction bases not matched to a gene: 5. Germline V lookup: CDR1 SGHRS, CDR2 YFSETQ. The CDR3: CASSFSSGGSTDTQYF. Here the CDR3 DNA reads TGCGCCAGCAGCTTCTCAAGCGGGGGTAGCACAGATACGCAGTATTTT. The complete variable domain, with remaining parts taken from reference TRBV5-1 and TRBJ2-3, reads KAGVTQTPRYLIKTRGQQVTLSCSPISGHRSVSWYQQTPGQGLQFLFEYFSETQRNKGNFPGRFSGRQFSNSRSEMNVSTLELGDSALYLCASSFSSGGSTDTQYFGPGTRLTVL.

This chain connects TRBV11-2 to TRBJ2-1; D unclear. Germline V gene lookup returns CDR1 SGHAT and CDR2 FQNNGV. This CDR3 has 18 residues. Trimming left V 0 bases short and J 2 bases short, with 17 bases between. CDR3 in amino acids: CASSLDQVILVPYNEQFF. Here the CDR3 DNA reads TGTGCCAGCAGCTTAGACCAAGTCATCCTAGTCCCCTACAATGAGCAGTTCTTC. The whole variable domain, remainder taken from reference TRBV11-2 and TRBJ2-1, is EAGVAQSPRYKIIEKRQSVAFWCNPISGHATLYWYQQILGQGPKLLIQFQNNGVVDDSQLPKDRFSAERLKGVDSTLKIQPAKLEDSAVYLCASSLDQVILVPYNEQFFGPGTRLTVL.

Concerning this clonotype: This may stem from a read error, because a much larger clone lies one nucleotide away. The J gene is TRBJ2-1, the V gene TRBV3-1; 11 nucleotides line up with TRBD2. TRBJ2-7 matches the DNA end more closely, so the J call is doubtful. This CDR3 is built from 18 residues. Germline V gene sequence: CDR1 LGHDT, CDR2 YNNKEL (reference sequence). The CDR3 DNA reads as TGTGCCAGCAGCCAAGACAGGCGACTAGCGGGACCCTACAATGAGCAGTACTTC. This gives the protein CASSQDRRLAGPYNEQYF.

The chain is built from TRBV11-2 and TRBJ2-1, with 13 bases that match TRBD2. The V segment lost 0 bases and the J segment 8 bases; nucleotides outside the gene matches: 7. This CDR3 is 17 amino acids long. Per the germline V gene, CDR1 is SGHAT and CDR2 is FQNNGV. The CDR3 here is CASSLDRGLAGIDEQFF. The DNA for the CDR3 is TGTGCCAGCAGCTTAGATCGGGGACTAGCGGGAATCGATGAGCAGTTCTTC.

This chain links TRBV6-1 with TRBJ1-2; D remains unclear. The CDR3 has 15 amino acids. V was pared by 1 base and J by 4 bases, with 13 bases between. Germline values: CDR1 MNHNS, CDR2 SASEGT. The CDR3 coding sequence is TGTGCCAGCAGTGAAGGTTACGGTTCGGGCTATGGCTACACCTTC. It codes for CASSEGYGSGYGYTF.

As concerns this clonotype: This may be a read error: a much more frequent sequence differs by one nucleotide. The genes are TRBV20-1 and TRBJ1-1; D gene unclear. V lost 7 bases and J lost 1, with 16 bases in between. Germline CDR1 DFQATT, CDR2 SNEGSKA (reference sequence). This CDR3 is built from 14 residues. This chain's CDR3 is CSVLRGGWNTEAFF. CDR3 DNA: TGCAGTGTATTGCGGGGAGGATGGAACACTGAAGCTTTCTTT.

This clonotype was seen many times. The chain carries TRBV6-1 and TRBJ2-3, with D perhaps TRBD1 or TRBD2 (6 bases each). Per the germline V gene, CDR1 is MNHNS and CDR2 is SASEGT. The V and J ends lost 5 bases and 6 bases respectively, with 24 bases between them. The CDR3 totals 17 residues. The CDR3 nucleotides read TGTGCCAGCAGTTACACCGGGGGCGGCCCGACGGCGGATACGCAGTATTTT. Its protein is CASSYTGGGPTADTQYF.

This clonotype was detected a few times. This could be a read error, since a much larger clone is one nucleotide away. The genes are TRBV7-2 and TRBJ2-5; weak D call: TRBD2 (5 bases). This CDR3 has 14 residues. V lost 5 bases to trimming and J lost 5 bases, with 15 bases between them. From germline, CDR1 is SGHTA and CDR2 FQGNSA. The DNA of the CDR3 is TGTGCCAGCAGCGCTAGCCAAGGCAGGGAGACCCAGTACTTC. Its protein product is CASSASQGRETQYF.

This clonotype was picked up many times. CDR3 DNA: TGCGCCAGCAGCCCCTTAGCCTTCCGGGACAGGAACACTGAAGCTTTCTTT. As protein: CASSPLAFRDRNTEAFF. The chain combines TRBV4-1 with TRBJ1-1, with 7 bases matching TRBD1. Germline V gene lookup returns CDR1 MGHRA and CDR2 YSYEKL. The CDR3 extends over 17 amino acids. V shed 4 bases, J shed 1 base, and the junction held 12 bases outside the gene matches.

The rearrangement links TRBV28 to TRBJ1-2, with D uncertain. V was trimmed by 2 bases and J by 4 bases, leaving 8 bases between them. CDR3 length equals 13 residues. Looked up from germline, CDR1 is MDHEN and CDR2 is SYDVKM. The CDR3 spells CASSLEVAYGYTF. CDR3 nucleotide sequence: TGTGCCAGCAGTTTAGAGGTAGCCTATGGCTACACCTTC.

This clonotype was seen repeatedly, ten times or more. The V call is TRBV2, the J call TRBJ2-7; a possible D gene is TRBD2 (6 bases). The CDR3 length is 11 residues. Trimming pared 2 bases from V and 9 bases from J, leaving 8 bases between. Germline V CDR1 and CDR2: SNHLY, FYNNEI. DNA of the CDR3: TGTGCCAGCAGTGAACTGGGGGGGCAGTACTTC. Amino acid sequence: CASSELGGQYF.

CDR3 sequence reads: CASSQVENPGTGELFF. CDR3 nucleotides: TGTGCCAGCAGCCAAGTAGAGAACCCTGGCACCGGGGAGCTGTTTTTT. The chain uses TRBV4-2 and TRBJ2-2; no reliable D call. The CDR3 contains 16 residues. The V and J ends lost 1 base and 4 bases respectively, with 13 bases between them. Germline V gene lookup returns CDR1 LGHNA and CDR2 YNFKEQ.

This clonotype was observed a few times. The J gene is TRBJ2-7, the V gene TRBV29-1, with D tentatively TRBD1 (5 bases). This CDR3 is 13 amino acids long. V gave up 6 bases and J gave up 0 bases, with 12 bases separating them. Germline V gene sequence: CDR1 SQVTM, CDR2 ANQGSEA. The CDR3 region is CSVKNRSSYEQYF. DNA for the CDR3: TGCAGCGTCAAAAACAGGAGCTCCTACGAGCAGTACTTC.

The table lists this clonotype with many counts. The chain employs TRBV2 and TRBJ2-5; D possibly corresponds to TRBD1 (5 bases). The ends were cut back, 5 bases at V and 5 bases at J, with 12 bases in the middle. Germline assignment: CDR1 SNHLY and CDR2 FYNNEI. The CDR3 contains 13 residues. The CDR3 is CASSPEGVETQYF. CDR3 coding DNA: TGTGCCAGCAGTCCCGAAGGGGTTGAGACCCAGTACTTC.

Only a few counts were recorded for this clonotype. This chain joins TRBV30 and TRBJ2-1; the match to TRBD2 covers 14 bases. There are 16 residues in the CDR3. In germline, CDR1 is GTSNPN, CDR2 SVGIG (reference sequence). The junction had 3 bases not matched to a gene; V was cut back by 3 bases and J by 2 bases. The CDR3 sequence: CAWRATSGRAYNEQFF. CDR3 nucleotides: TGTGCCTGGAGAGCGACTAGCGGGAGGGCCTACAATGAGCAGTTCTTC.

The chain joins TRBV20-1 to TRBJ1-3; D uncertain. This CDR3 has 12 residues. Germline V CDR1 and CDR2: DFQATT, SNEGSKA (reference sequence). With 3 bases removed from V and 4 bases from J, the gap between germline ends came to 7 bases. For the CDR3, the DNA is TGCAGTGCTAGGCGCGTCGGAAACACCATATATTTT. Translated, it gives CSARRVGNTIYF.